This T cell receptor beta chain was profiled in a study of T cells after yellow fever vaccination. The V end lost 1 base, the J end lost 2 bases, and 6 bases lay between the germline ends. Germline loops: CDR1 MNHNS, CDR2 SASEGT. The CDR3 length is 13 residues. Each CDR3 protein is one row after TCRdb ran MiXCR on the 5' RACE reads. Among about 96,000 distinct CDR3 sequences, 8% to 10% were seen once, and the ten largest hold approximately 17%. Study results and caveats: Clones that expanded after primary vaccination mostly reappeared after the booster (96% CD4, around 87% CD8).

The chain combines TRBV6-1 with TRBJ2-7; D uncertain. The TCR comes from a man in his late teens or twenties who received the YFV17D yellow fever vaccine. The source material was CD8+ T cells not binding an NS4B(214-222) dextramer, sorted from PBMCs, sampled roughly 14 days after the first yellow fever vaccination. The CDR3, as DNA: TGTGCCAGCAGTGAAGGGGCCACCTACGAGCAGTACGTC. Its protein product is CASSEGATYEQYV.